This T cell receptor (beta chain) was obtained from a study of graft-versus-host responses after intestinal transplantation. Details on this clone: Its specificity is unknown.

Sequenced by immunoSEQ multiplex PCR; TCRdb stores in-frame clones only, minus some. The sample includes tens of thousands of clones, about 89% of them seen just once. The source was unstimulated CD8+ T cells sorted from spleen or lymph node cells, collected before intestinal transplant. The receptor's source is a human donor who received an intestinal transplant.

CDR3 bases: TGTGCCAGCAGCCAGGGTCTCCCCTATAATTCACCCCTCCACTTT. This encodes CASSQGLPYNSPLHF. The genes are TRBV9 and TRBJ1-6; the D gene is possibly TRBD1 (5 bases). The CDR3 totals 15 residues. The V end was cut by 4 bases, the J end by 2 bases, with 10 bases between. Germline V lookup: CDR1 SGDLS, CDR2 YYNGEE.